The 27 T cell receptor beta chains reported below all come from one sample, sequenced in a study of vaccination and CD4 T cells after COVID-19. CD4+ T cells that had been cultured provided DNA sequenced with the Oncomine TCR Beta short-read assay. Using its own MiXCR run on the PCR reads, TCRdb lists one record per CDR3 protein. Here the sample spans roughly 4,300 distinct CDR3 sequences, 68% being singletons. The treatment denotes: roughly 10-day PBMC culture with coronavirus spike peptide pools or control peptides (ViraFEST assay). These TCRs are of unknown antigen specificity. Sequencing used CD4+ T cells from blood, cultured in vitro. Receptors were obtained from a human donor who had recovered from COVID-19.

This clonotype counts as medium-sized (0.01 to 0.1%). This sequence joins TRBV10-3 and TRBJ2-7, with D possibly matching TRBD1 (6 bases). The CDR3 is 14 residues long. Per the germline V gene, CDR1 is ENHRY and CDR2 is SYGVKD. The germline V and J ends were trimmed by 4 bases and 4 bases, with 14 bases remaining between them. The CDR3 nucleotides are TGTGCCATCAGTGGCGCAGGGGTCCTATACGAGCAGTACTTC. Its translation: CAISGAGVLYEQYF.

The V gene is TRBV4-1, the J gene TRBJ1-1, with D uncertain. V was cut by 4 bases and J by 0 bases, with 9 bases left in between. This CDR3 has 14 amino acids. The germline V gene encodes CDR1 MGHRA and CDR2 YSYEKL. The CDR3 sequence is CASSRSVMNTEAFF. The CDR3 DNA is TGCGCCAGCAGCCGCTCTGTGATGAACACTGAAGCTTTCTTT.

This chain links TRBV5-6 with TRBJ2-1; 9 nucleotides agree with TRBD1. The V gene's germline CDR1 is SGHDT and CDR2 YYEEEE. V dropped 3 bases and J dropped 9; count of bases not matched to a gene: 10. The CDR3 spans 15 residues. Here the CDR3 DNA reads TGTGCCAGCAGCTCCCGAGACAGGGGGTTAAGTGAGCAGTTCTTC. Protein sequence: CASSSRDRGLSEQFF.

This clonotype was detected a few times. V is TRBV20-1 and J is TRBJ1-6; 8 positions agree with TRBD1. CDR3 length: 12 residues. V trimming: 6 bases; J trimming: 8 bases; junction bases outside the gene matches: 3. Germline values: CDR1 DFQATT, CDR2 SNEGSKA (reference sequence). The CDR3 coding sequence is TGCAGTGCACAGACAGGGGATTCACCCCTCCACTTT. Protein: CSAQTGDSPLHF.

The chain has TRBV20-1 and TRBJ2-7; 7 nucleotides line up with TRBD1. With 5 bases clipped from V and 6 bases from J, the junction kept 7 bases outside the gene matches. This CDR3 is built from 12 residues. Germline assignment: CDR1 DFQATT and CDR2 SNEGSKA (reference sequence). The CDR3: CSALRTGAEQYF. The CDR3, as DNA: TGCAGTGCTCTCCGGACAGGCGCCGAGCAGTACTTC.

This clonotype has just a few counts. This chain uses TRBV6-1 with TRBJ1-1; D is possibly TRBD1 (5 bases). V was pared by 6 bases and J by 2 bases, with 16 bases between. The germline CDR1 and CDR2 sequences are MNHNS and SASEGT. CDR3 length: 15 amino acids. The CDR3 protein is CASSGGWGGNTEAFF. The CDR3 coding sequence is TGTGCCAGCAGCGGTGGGTGGGGGGGAAACACTGAAGCTTTCTTT.

Here the CDR3 reads CASSLVVLGTGSIYTF. CDR3 nucleotides: TGTGCCAGCAGCTTAGTAGTCCTGGGGACAGGGTCCATCTACACCTTC. This chain uses TRBV7-2 with TRBJ1-2; 9 nucleotides line up with TRBD1. Germline V gene sequence: CDR1 SGHTA, CDR2 FQGNSA. V lost 1 base to trimming and J lost 10 bases; unmatched junction nucleotides: 13. CDR3 length: 16 residues.

The chain links TRBV28 to TRBJ1-1; D remains ambiguous. Germline-derived CDR1 and CDR2 are MDHEN and SYDVKM. The CDR3 extends over 14 amino acids. Trimming removed 5 bases at V and 1 base at J, with 11 bases between. The CDR3 nucleotides are TGTGCCAGCAGTCCTCCCCTACCGAACACTGAAGCTTTCTTT. Protein product: CASSPPLPNTEAFF.

Points on this clonotype: This may be a read error: a much more frequent sequence differs by one nucleotide. The V gene is TRBV20-1, the J gene TRBJ1-1, with D maybe TRBD1 (6 bases). Germline loops: CDR1 DFQATT, CDR2 SNEGSKA (reference sequence). This CDR3 has 14 amino acids. The CDR3 is CNARRGAMNTEAFF. CDR3 nucleotides: TGCAATGCTAGGCGGGGGGCTATGAACACTGAAGCTTTCTTT.

The chain links TRBV4-3 to TRBJ1-2, with D possibly matching TRBD1 (5 bases). The germline gives CDR1 LGHNA, CDR2 YSLEER. The CDR3 has 14 residues. The germline V and J ends were trimmed by 0 bases and 4 bases, with 9 bases remaining between them. The CDR3 nucleotides read TGCGCCAGCAGCCAAGACAGGGTGCGCTATGGCTACACCTTC. Translated, it gives CASSQDRVRYGYTF.

The chain uses TRBV10-3 and TRBJ2-3; TRBD1 might be the D (6 bases). Trimming left V 4 bases short and J 0 bases short, with 11 bases between. The CDR3 is 15 amino acids. Germline V CDR1 and CDR2: ENHRY, SYGVKD. CDR3 residues: CAISGGQISTDTQYF. CDR3 nucleotides: TGTGCCATCAGTGGAGGACAGATTAGCACAGATACGCAGTATTTT.

With regard to this clonotype: One end of the junction does not line up with germline, which may come from a read error. The V and J genes are TRBV20-1 and TRBJ1-5; TRBD1 aligns across 10 bases. Germline V gene lookup returns CDR1 DFQATT and CDR2 SNEGSKA (reference sequence). The CDR3 runs 15 residues. The CDR3 is CSASTGGGSNQPRHF. The CDR3 bases are TGCAGTGCTTCGACAGGGGGCGGAAGCAATCAGCCCCGGCATTTT.

The chain has TRBV6-5 and TRBJ2-7, with D unresolved. The CDR3 contains 13 residues. The germline gives CDR1 MNHEY, CDR2 SVGAGI. V shed 3 bases and J shed 2 bases, with 8 bases lying between them. Here the CDR3 DNA reads TGTGCCAGCAGTTATTCCAGCGCCTACGAGCAGTACTTC. Protein sequence: CASSYSSAYEQYF.

This clonotype was seen a single time. V and J are TRBV20-1 and TRBJ1-5, with D unresolved. Germline V gene sequence: CDR1 DFQATT, CDR2 SNEGSKA (reference sequence). The CDR3 runs to 12 residues. The V end was cut by 5 bases, the J end by 1 base, with 6 bases between. The CDR3, as DNA: TGCAGTGCTGGACCCAGCAATCAGCCCCAGCATTTT. It codes for CSAGPSNQPQHF.

This clonotype was found a few times. This chain uses TRBV18 with TRBJ2-7; D ambiguous. Trimming took 2 bases from V and 6 from J, leaving 11 bases between them. The CDR3 loop spans 13 amino acids. CDR1 and CDR2 from the germline V gene are KGHSH and LQKENI. DNA for the CDR3: TGTGCCAGCTCACCATCGAGAGTAGGCGAGCAGTACTTC. The encoded protein is CASSPSRVGEQYF.

This sequence joins TRBV15 and TRBJ2-7; 9 nucleotides match TRBD1. The V gene's germline CDR1 is LNHNV and CDR2 YYDKDF (reference sequence). This CDR3 has 14 residues. V was pared by 7 bases and J by 1 base, with 5 bases of the junction left unmatched. The CDR3 DNA is TGTGCCACCAAGAGGGACAGGGAGTCCTACGAGCAGTACTTC. This sequence encodes CATKRDRESYEQYF. Combining the CDR3 with reference TRBV15 and TRBJ2-7 gives the whole variable domain DAMVIQNPRYQVTQFGKPVTLSCSQTLNHNVMYWYQQKSSQAPKLLFHYYDKDFNNEADTPDNFQSRRPNTSFCFLDIRSPGLGDTAMYLCATKRDRESYEQYFGPGTRLTVT.

The genes are TRBV30 and TRBJ2-7; the D is unclear. CDR1 is GTSNPN, CDR2 SVGIG, per germline (reference sequence). Trimming removed 5 bases from V and 3 bases from J, with 8 bases in between. The CDR3 length is 11 residues. The CDR3 DNA is TGTGCCTGGGCGGCATTCTACGAGCAGTACTTC. Encoded protein: CAWAAFYEQYF.

This chain connects TRBV20-1 to TRBJ1-1, with D maybe TRBD1 (5 bases). V lost 4 bases, J lost 2 bases, and 11 bases lay in between. This CDR3 region has 13 residues. The germline gives CDR1 DFQATT, CDR2 SNEGSKA (reference sequence). The CDR3 loop reads CSAIKDTNTEAFF. CDR3 sequence (DNA): TGCAGTGCTATAAAGGACACTAACACTGAAGCTTTCTTT.

The V gene is TRBV5-1, the J gene TRBJ2-5; D might be TRBD2 (6 bases). This CDR3 is 16 amino acids long. Germline values: CDR1 SGHRS, CDR2 YFSETQ. Trimming took 0 bases from V and 5 from J, leaving 17 bases between them. The CDR3 bases are TGCGCCAGCAGCTTGGGTGGGACTGCAGTGGTGGAGACCCAGTACTTC. This translates into CASSLGGTAVVETQYF.

V and J are TRBV6-4 and TRBJ2-7; possible D gene TRBD2, 5 bases. Per the germline V gene, CDR1 is MRHNA and CDR2 is SNTAGT. The V gene lost 8 bases and the J gene lost 0 bases, with 14 bases spanning the gap. The CDR3 consists of 14 residues. CDR3: CASARQDSSYEQYF. In DNA, the CDR3 is TGTGCCAGCGCAAGGCAGGACTCCTCCTACGAGCAGTACTTC.

This chain uses TRBV6-1 with TRBJ1-5; 9 nucleotides agree with TRBD1. V was clipped by 7 bases and J by 4 bases; unmatched bases: 11. The CDR3 runs 16 residues. Germline loops: CDR1 MNHNS, CDR2 SASEGT. CDR3: CASTPGQGAGNQPQHF. The CDR3 nucleotides are TGTGCCAGCACCCCGGGACAGGGAGCGGGAAATCAGCCCCAGCATTTT.

By sample fraction, this clonotype is medium-sized. The V gene is TRBV7-9, the J gene TRBJ1-1; D is undetermined. Germline V gene sequence: CDR1 SEHNR, CDR2 FQNEAQ (reference sequence). The V end lost 8 bases, the J end lost 4 bases, and 14 bases lay between the germline ends. The CDR3 contains 13 residues. CDR3 DNA sequence: TGTGCCAGCCTCCGGGGTTCGGGCACTGAAGCTTTCTTT. Translating gives CASLRGSGTEAFF.

This clonotype was recorded a few times. The chain has TRBV10-3 and TRBJ2-5, with D perhaps assigned TRBD1 or TRBD2 (6 bases each). Deletions cut 10 bases from V and 1 base from J, with 22 bases between. The germline gives CDR1 ENHRY, CDR2 SYGVKD. The CDR3 has 16 amino acids. This CDR3 reads CASSRNVGGPQETQYF. For the CDR3, the DNA is TGTGCCAGCTCACGGAACGTAGGGGGGCCCCAAGAGACCCAGTACTTC.

This clonotype was found once. The chain is built from TRBV28 and TRBJ2-1, with TRBD1 matching 11 bases. V lost 8 bases and J lost 4; bases outside the gene matches: 4. The CDR3 is 14 residues long. The germline V gene has CDR1 MDHEN and CDR2 SYDVKM. CDR3 nucleotide sequence: TGTGCCAGCCTCCGGGACAGGGGGTACAATGAGCAGTTCTTC. Its translation is CASLRDRGYNEQFF.

Comment on this clonotype: One end of the junction is discordant with germline, which a read error may explain. This CDR3 is CTTAQGTGGISPLHF. The CDR3 nucleotides read TGTACCACCGCCCAGGGGACAGGGGGAATTTCACCCCTCCACTTT. J is TRBJ1-6 and V is TRBV15; 11 nucleotides match TRBD1. Germline CDR1 reads LNHNV; CDR2 reads YYDKDF (reference sequence). The CDR3 loop spans 15 amino acids.

This chain links TRBV27 with TRBJ2-7, with TRBD1 matching over 7 bases. CDR3 length: 15 residues. CDR1 and CDR2 from the germline V gene are MNHEY and SMNVEV (reference sequence). V gave up 5 bases and J gave up 7 bases; unmatched junction bases: 14. CDR3 sequence (DNA): TGTGCCAGCAGTCACAGACAGGGTGGGACCTTAGAGCAGTACTTC. This translates into CASSHRQGGTLEQYF.

The rearrangement uses TRBV20-1 and TRBJ1-5; tentative D call: TRBD1 (5 bases). Germline CDR1 reads DFQATT; CDR2 reads SNEGSKA (reference sequence). The V end was cut by 3 bases, the J end by 1 base, with 7 bases between. CDR3 length: 13 residues. The CDR3 region is CSARRGSNQPQHF. The CDR3 DNA is TGCAGTGCTAGGCGGGGGAGCAATCAGCCCCAGCATTTT.